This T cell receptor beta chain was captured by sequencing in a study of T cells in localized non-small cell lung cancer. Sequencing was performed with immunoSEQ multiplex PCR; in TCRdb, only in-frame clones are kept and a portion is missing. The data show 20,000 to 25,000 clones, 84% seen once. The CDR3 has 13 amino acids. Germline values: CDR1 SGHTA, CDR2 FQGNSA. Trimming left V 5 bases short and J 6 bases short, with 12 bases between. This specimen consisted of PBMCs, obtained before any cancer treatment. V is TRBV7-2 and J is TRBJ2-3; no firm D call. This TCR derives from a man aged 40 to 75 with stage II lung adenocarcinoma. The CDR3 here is CASSAQRRDTQYF. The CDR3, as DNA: TGTGCCAGCAGCGCCCAACGCAGGGATACGCAGTATTTT.